Listed here are 17 T cell receptor beta chains from one sample, sequenced in a study of cytomegalovirus exposure and HLA in healthy donors. Vbeta (60) and Jbeta (13) primers were used in the PCR. The method was immunoSEQ multiplex PCR; TCRdb's version includes in-frame clones alone and lacks a portion of them. Seen here are approximately 170,000 clones, over 70% observed once, and the top ten hold 2.5% to 4%. Source material: PBMCs. These receptors all stem from a female donor in good health and CMV-seronegative.

The gene calls are TRBV11-3 and TRBJ1-6; D is unresolved. The germline gives CDR1 SGHNT, CDR2 YENEEA. The CDR3 is 13 residues long. The germline V and J ends were trimmed by 1 base and 7 bases, with 5 bases remaining between them. Here the CDR3 reads CASSLGGNSPLHF. CDR3 nucleotide sequence: TGTGCCAGCAGCTTAGGAGGGAATTCACCCCTCCACTTT.

V gene TRBV27 combines with J gene TRBJ1-1; unclear D gene. Germline V gene sequence: CDR1 MNHEY, CDR2 SMNVEV (reference sequence). The length of the CDR3 is 14 residues. Trimming cost V 5 bases and J 0 bases, with 10 bases left between them. This CDR3 reads CASSARGLNTEAFF. The CDR3 nucleotides read TGTGCCAGCAGTGCCCGAGGGCTGAACACTGAAGCTTTCTTT.

The chain is built from TRBV7-3 and TRBJ2-1; D is perhaps TRBD2 (6 bases). Germline-derived CDR1 and CDR2 are SGHTA and FQGTGA. This CDR3 spans 15 amino acids. Trimming shortened V by 3 bases and J by 4 bases, and 13 bases separated the two germline ends. CDR3 in amino acids: CASSFGGPGYNEQFF. Here the CDR3 DNA reads TGTGCCAGCAGCTTTGGAGGGCCAGGGTACAATGAGCAGTTCTTC.

V gene TRBV4-1 combines with J gene TRBJ1-4; no definite D call. V was cut by 1 base and J by 2 bases, with 11 bases left in between. The CDR3 is 16 amino acids. CDR1 and CDR2 from the germline V gene are MGHRA and YSYEKL. The CDR3 DNA is TGCGCCAGCAGCCAAGCGGCGGGTGTTACTAATGAAAAACTGTTTTTT. Translation gives CASSQAAGVTNEKLFF.

This clone was seen only a few times. The rearrangement uses TRBV7-3 and TRBJ1-2; D possibly corresponds to TRBD1 (5 bases). V was trimmed by 2 bases and J by 3 bases, leaving 7 bases between them. CDR1 SGHTA and CDR2 FQGTGA come from the germline V gene. This CDR3 contains 13 residues. The CDR3 DNA reads TGTGCCAGCAGCTTAGGGGGGGACTATGGCTACACCTTC. This sequence encodes CASSLGGDYGYTF.

In nucleotides, the CDR3 is TGTGCCAGCAGCCCCTGCCAGGGGGCTAGTGCTCAGCCCCAGCATTTT. Protein sequence: CASSPCQGASAQPQHF. The rearrangement links TRBV7-4 to TRBJ1-5; 8 bases line up with TRBD1. The trim removed 5 bases at V and 6 bases at J, leaving 12 bases unmatched. The CDR3 totals 16 residues. Per germline, CDR1 SGHVT and CDR2 SQSDAQ.

V is TRBV7-9 and J is TRBJ2-4; 7 bases match TRBD1. Germline loops: CDR1 SEHNR, CDR2 FQNEAQ (reference sequence). The CDR3 consists of 16 residues. Losses at the gene ends were 1 base for V and 0 bases for J; bases not matched to a gene: 3. As DNA, the CDR3 is TGTGCCAGCAGCTTAGTGACAGGGATAGCCAAAAACATTCAGTACTTC. This sequence encodes CASSLVTGIAKNIQYF.

This clone was seen just once. The chain has TRBV28 and TRBJ1-4; D remains ambiguous. CDR1 MDHEN and CDR2 SYDVKM come from the germline V gene. The V and J ends lost 6 bases and 8 bases respectively, with 19 bases between them. The CDR3 consists of 15 residues. CDR3 protein: CASSQGPGLSEKLFF. The CDR3 region has the DNA TGTGCCAGCAGCCAAGGCCCGGGGTTAAGCGAAAAACTGTTTTTT.

The J gene is TRBJ1-3, the V gene TRBV7-6, with unresolved D. Per germline, CDR1 SGHVS and CDR2 FNYEAQ. The CDR3 contains 14 residues. V lost 4 bases, J lost 1 base, and 8 bases lay in between. The CDR3 DNA sequence: TGTGCCAGCAGCTCCGGGGTATCTGGAAACACCATATATTTT. Amino acids: CASSSGVSGNTIYF.

The chain recombines TRBV7-2 with TRBJ1-1; 7 bases line up with TRBD1. The V and J ends lost 5 bases and 4 bases, in that order; junction bases with no gene match: 7. Germline V CDR1 and CDR2: SGHTA, FQGNSA. The CDR3 has 14 amino acids. The CDR3 is CASSRQGRGTEAFF. CDR3 DNA sequence: TGTGCCAGCAGCCGACAGGGAAGGGGCACTGAAGCTTTCTTT.

The CDR3 region has the DNA TGTGCCAGCACCTTGGGGCGGGAGCTCCACGAGCAGTACTTC. This sequence encodes CASTLGRELHEQYF. The chain couples TRBV7-8 to TRBJ2-7; TRBD2 matches 7 bases. CDR3 length: 14 residues. After removal of 7 bases from V and 5 bases from J, the junction contained 11 bases not matched to a gene. The germline V gene encodes CDR1 SGHVS and CDR2 FQNEAQ.

This clone was found once. V is TRBV30 and J is TRBJ1-1; D unresolved. Germline V gene sequence: CDR1 GTSNPN, CDR2 SVGIG (reference sequence). Trimming left V 5 bases short and J 4 bases short, with 14 bases between. The length of the CDR3 is 13 residues. In nucleotides, the CDR3 is TGTGCCTGGGGGCGGGGATCGGGCACTGAAGCTTTCTTT. It encodes CAWGRGSGTEAFF.

The rearrangement joins TRBV10-1 to TRBJ1-2; D might be TRBD1 (6 bases). V lost 6 bases, J lost 7 bases, and 15 bases lay in between. There are 13 residues in the CDR3. Germline V CDR1 and CDR2: WNHNN, SYGVQD (reference sequence). Written as DNA, the CDR3 is TGCGCCAGCAGCCTGGAGAGAGGGGGTGGCTACACCTTC. Encoded protein: CASSLERGGGYTF.

V usage is TRBV7-2 and J usage is TRBJ2-1; 14 bases line up with TRBD2. This CDR3 spans 18 amino acids. With V trimmed by 5 bases and J by 7 bases, 13 bases remained unmatched. Germline lookup yields CDR1 SGHTA and CDR2 FQGNSA. The CDR3 DNA follows: TGTGCCAGCAGCCGACGGACTAGCGGGGGGCTCCTAGGGAATGAGCAGTTCTTC. This encodes CASSRRTSGGLLGNEQFF.

The rearrangement links TRBV7-9 to TRBJ2-1; 8 bases agree with TRBD2. This CDR3 is 15 amino acids long. Germline V lookup: CDR1 SEHNR, CDR2 FQNEAQ (reference sequence). After removal of 0 bases from V and 5 bases from J, the junction contained 3 bases not matched to a gene. The CDR3 reads CASSLAYGRDNEQFF. The DNA of the CDR3 is TGTGCCAGCAGCTTAGCATACGGGAGGGACAATGAGCAGTTCTTC.

This chain uses TRBV28 with TRBJ2-7; TRBD2 is a possible D gene (6 bases). V lost 3 bases and J lost 3, with 15 bases in between. CDR3 size: 15 residues. Per germline, CDR1 MDHEN and CDR2 SYDVKM. For the CDR3, the DNA is TGTGCCAGCAGTTTTGTGGGGGAGGCTCGCTACGAGCAGTACTTC. Its protein product is CASSFVGEARYEQYF.

The chain uses TRBV7-3 and TRBJ2-3, with D perhaps matching TRBD2 (5 bases). Germline V gives CDR1 SGHTA, CDR2 FQGTGA. The CDR3 consists of 15 residues. Trimming took off 5 bases at V and 3 bases at J, with 15 bases between the two ends. The CDR3 bases are TGTGCCAGCAGCGTAGTTAGCGAGGGAACAGATACGCAGTATTTT. The encoded protein is CASSVVSEGTDTQYF.